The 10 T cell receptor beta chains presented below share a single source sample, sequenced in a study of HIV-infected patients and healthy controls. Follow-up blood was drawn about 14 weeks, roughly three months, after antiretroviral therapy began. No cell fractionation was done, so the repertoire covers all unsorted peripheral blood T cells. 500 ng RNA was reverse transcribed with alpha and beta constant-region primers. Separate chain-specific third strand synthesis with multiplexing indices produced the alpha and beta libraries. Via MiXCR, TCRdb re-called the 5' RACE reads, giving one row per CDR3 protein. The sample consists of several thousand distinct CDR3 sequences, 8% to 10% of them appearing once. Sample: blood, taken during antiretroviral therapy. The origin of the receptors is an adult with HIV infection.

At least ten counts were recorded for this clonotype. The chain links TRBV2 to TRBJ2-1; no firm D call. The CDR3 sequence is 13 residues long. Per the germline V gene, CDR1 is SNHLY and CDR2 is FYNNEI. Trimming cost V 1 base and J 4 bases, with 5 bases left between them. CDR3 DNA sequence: TGTGCCAGCAGTGAAGAGGAGTACAATGAGCAGTTCTTC. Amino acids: CASSEEEYNEQFF.

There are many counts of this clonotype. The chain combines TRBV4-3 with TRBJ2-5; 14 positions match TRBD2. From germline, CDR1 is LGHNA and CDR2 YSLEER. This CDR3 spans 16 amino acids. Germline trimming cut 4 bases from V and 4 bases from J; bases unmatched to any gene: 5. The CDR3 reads CASSREGTSGGETQYF. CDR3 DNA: TGCGCCAGCAGCCGCGAAGGGACTAGCGGGGGAGAGACCCAGTACTTC.

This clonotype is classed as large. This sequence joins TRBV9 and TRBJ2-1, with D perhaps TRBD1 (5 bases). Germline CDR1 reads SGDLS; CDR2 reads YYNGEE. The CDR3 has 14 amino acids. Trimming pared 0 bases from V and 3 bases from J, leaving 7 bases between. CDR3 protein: CASSVATGYNEQFF. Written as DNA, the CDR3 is TGTGCCAGCAGCGTAGCTACAGGCTACAATGAGCAGTTCTTC.

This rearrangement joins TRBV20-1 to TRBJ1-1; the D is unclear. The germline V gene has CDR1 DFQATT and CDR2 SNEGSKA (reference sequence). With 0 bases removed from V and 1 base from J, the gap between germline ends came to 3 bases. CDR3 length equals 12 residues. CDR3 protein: CSARDQNTEAFF. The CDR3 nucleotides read TGCAGTGCTAGAGATCAGAACACTGAAGCTTTCTTT.

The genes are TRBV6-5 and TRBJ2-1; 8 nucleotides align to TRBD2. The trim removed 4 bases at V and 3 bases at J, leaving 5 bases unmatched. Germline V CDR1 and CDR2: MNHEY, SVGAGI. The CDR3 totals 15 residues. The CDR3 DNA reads TGTGCCAGCAGTTTCTCAGCGGGAGACTACAATGAGCAGTTCTTC. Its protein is CASSFSAGDYNEQFF.

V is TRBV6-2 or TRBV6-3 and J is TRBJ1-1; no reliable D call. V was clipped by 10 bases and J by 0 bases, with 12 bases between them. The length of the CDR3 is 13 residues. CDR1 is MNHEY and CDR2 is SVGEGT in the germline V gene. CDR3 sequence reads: CATSGNMNTEAFF. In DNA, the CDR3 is TGTGCCACTTCGGGGAACATGAACACTGAAGCTTTCTTT.

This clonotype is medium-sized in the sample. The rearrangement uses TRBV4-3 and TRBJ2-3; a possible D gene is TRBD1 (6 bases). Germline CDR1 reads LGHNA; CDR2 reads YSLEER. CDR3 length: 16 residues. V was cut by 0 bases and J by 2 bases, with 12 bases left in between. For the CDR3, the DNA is TGCGCCAGCAGCCAAGATCTGACAGGCGCCACAGATACGCAGTATTTT. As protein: CASSQDLTGATDTQYF.

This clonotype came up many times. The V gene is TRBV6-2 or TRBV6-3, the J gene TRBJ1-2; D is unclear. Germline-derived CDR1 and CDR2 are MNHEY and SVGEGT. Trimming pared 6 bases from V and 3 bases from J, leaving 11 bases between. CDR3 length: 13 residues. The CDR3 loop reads CASSRNGDYGYTF. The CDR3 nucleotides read TGTGCCAGCAGCCGCAACGGCGACTATGGCTACACCTTC.

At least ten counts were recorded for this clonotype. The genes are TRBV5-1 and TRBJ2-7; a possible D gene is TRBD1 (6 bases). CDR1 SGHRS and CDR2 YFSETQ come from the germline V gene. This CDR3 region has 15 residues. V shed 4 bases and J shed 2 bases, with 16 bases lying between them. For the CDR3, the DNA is TGCGCCAGCAGCGTGGGACAACAAGCAGCCTACGAGCAGTACTTC. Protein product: CASSVGQQAAYEQYF.

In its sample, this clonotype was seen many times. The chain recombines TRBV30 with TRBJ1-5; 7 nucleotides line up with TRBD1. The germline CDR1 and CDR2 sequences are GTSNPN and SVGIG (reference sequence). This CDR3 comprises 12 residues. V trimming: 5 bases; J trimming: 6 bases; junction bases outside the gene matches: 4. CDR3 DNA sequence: TGTGCCTGGGGGACAGTAGTTCAGCCCCAGCATTTT. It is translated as CAWGTVVQPQHF.